A single sample is the source of the 20 T cell receptor beta chains below, sequenced in a study of CD8 T cells in ankylosing spondylitis. In TCRdb, the 5' RACE reads were re-called with MiXCR into one record per CDR3 protein. The sample carries under 400,000 distinct CDR3 sequences, 9.5% to 13% recorded once. The sample was blood, either unsorted or a sorted T cell fraction (not recorded which). The receptors derive from a female donor with ankylosing spondylitis or in good health (not recorded which).

This clonotype was counted at least ten times. The chain recombines TRBV18 with TRBJ1-4, with D maybe TRBD1 (5 bases). Germline-derived CDR1 and CDR2 are KGHSH and LQKENI. The CDR3 covers 14 residues. V lost 4 bases and J lost 5, with 11 bases in between. The CDR3 region is CASSLRQTNEKLFF. The CDR3 region has the DNA TGTGCCAGCTCACTTAGACAGACAAATGAAAAACTGTTTTTT.

This clonotype was counted at least ten times. This chain uses TRBV12-3 or TRBV12-4 with TRBJ2-1; TRBD2 agrees at 10 bases. This CDR3 has 14 amino acids. V trimming: 4 bases; J trimming: 9 bases; junction bases outside the gene matches: 6. The CDR3 nucleotides read TGTGCCAGCAGTTGGGGACTAGCGAGGCCTGAGCAGTTCTTC. Translated, it gives CASSWGLARPEQFF.

Comment on this clonotype: With a much larger clone just one base away, this may be a read error. The gene calls are TRBV20-1 and TRBJ1-4; tentatively, D is TRBD1 (5 bases). Germline-derived CDR1 and CDR2 are DFQATT and SNEGSKA (reference sequence). The CDR3 spans 17 residues. The CDR3 reads CCASIGSRGTTNEKLFF. The CDR3 coding sequence is TGCTGTGCCTCCATAGGATCTAGGGGAACAACTAATGAAAAACTGTTTTTT.

This clonotype was found many times. V usage is TRBV7-2 and J usage is TRBJ2-7; 10 bases map to TRBD2. V shed 7 bases, J shed 0 bases, and the junction held 6 bases outside the gene matches. CDR3 length equals 15 residues. Germline CDR1 and CDR2: SGHTA and FQGNSA. CDR3: CASIVLAGSSYEQYF. Here the CDR3 DNA reads TGTGCCAGCATCGTACTAGCGGGGTCCTCCTACGAGCAGTACTTC.

This clonotype has ten or more counts. The chain is built from TRBV12-3 or TRBV12-4 and TRBJ2-2; 8 bases line up with TRBD2. The CDR3 length is 17 residues. The V gene end was trimmed by 3 bases and the J gene end by 2 bases; junction bases not matched to a gene: 8. The CDR3 loop is CASSFFRGGTNTGELFF. The CDR3 bases are TGTGCCAGCAGTTTCTTCCGGGGGGGGACAAACACCGGGGAGCTGTTTTTT.

This clonotype has ten or more counts. The chain links TRBV7-7 to TRBJ2-1; D uncertain. There are 13 residues in the CDR3. Germline V gives CDR1 SSHAT, CDR2 FNYEAQ (reference sequence). V lost 2 bases and J 1 base, leaving 3 bases between the germline ends. The CDR3: CASSLSSYNEQFF. Here the CDR3 DNA reads TGTGCCAGCAGCTTAAGTTCCTACAATGAGCAGTTCTTC.

This clonotype was observed a handful of times. This chain uses TRBV10-2 with TRBJ2-7, with D perhaps TRBD1 or TRBD2 (5 bases each). V was clipped by 7 bases and J by 7 bases, with 17 bases between them. Germline V gene data show CDR1 as WSHSY and CDR2 as SAAADI. The CDR3 runs to 13 residues. The CDR3 region has the DNA TGCGCCAGCACCCATAGCAGGGCGGGTGAGCAGTACTTC. Translated: CASTHSRAGEQYF.

This clonotype was recorded many times. This chain connects TRBV5-1 to TRBJ2-1; D gene unclear. The CDR3 is made up of 15 amino acids. V was clipped by 0 bases and J by 4 bases, with 11 bases between them. CDR1 SGHRS and CDR2 YFSETQ come from the germline V gene. CDR3 nucleotides: TGCGCCAGCAGCTTGGAAGGATCCGAGTACAATGAGCAGTTCTTC. The encoded protein is CASSLEGSEYNEQFF.

This clonotype was seen repeatedly, ten times or more. The V gene is TRBV12-3 or TRBV12-4, the J gene TRBJ1-1; D gene ambiguous. The CDR3 is 12 residues long. The V end lost 4 bases, the J end lost 6 bases, and 9 bases lay between the germline ends. The DNA for the CDR3 is TGTGCCAGCAGTTCCGGGTATCCTGAAGCTTTCTTT. Encoded protein: CASSSGYPEAFF.

In this sample, this clonotype turned up many times. This rearrangement joins TRBV5-1 to TRBJ2-5, with a possible D match to TRBD1 (6 bases). The CDR3 has 14 residues. Germline CDR1 is SGHRS and CDR2 is YFSETQ. The V end lost 4 bases, the J end lost 0 bases, and 10 bases lay between the germline ends. DNA for the CDR3: TGCGCCAGCAGCCCAGGACAGAACCAAGAGACCCAGTACTTC. This encodes CASSPGQNQETQYF.

This clonotype was counted at least ten times. This CDR3 is CSASTTEAFF. CDR3 DNA: TGCAGTGCTTCGACAACTGAAGCTTTCTTT. This chain joins TRBV20-1 and TRBJ1-1; D gene uncertain. Trimming pared 5 bases from V and 5 bases from J, leaving 6 bases between. Germline assignment: CDR1 DFQATT and CDR2 SNEGSKA (reference sequence). CDR3 length equals 10 residues.

This clonotype was counted many times. This CDR3 reads CASSATGGRGNSPLHF. As DNA, the CDR3 is TGTGCCAGCAGCGCTACAGGGGGCAGAGGTAATTCACCCCTCCACTTT. The chain joins TRBV5-5 to TRBJ1-6, with 9 bases lining up with TRBD1. CDR1 and CDR2 from the germline V gene are SGHKS and YYEKEE (reference sequence). V was clipped by 4 bases and J by 6 bases; unmatched bases: 8. This CDR3 comprises 16 residues.

This clonotype came up many times. V usage is TRBV5-1 and J usage is TRBJ2-3, with 8 nucleotides matching TRBD1. The CDR3 is made up of 14 amino acids. J was trimmed by 5 bases and V by 4 bases; bases with no gene match: 6. CDR1 is SGHRS and CDR2 is YFSETQ in the germline V gene. The CDR3 reads CASSVGQGGDTQYF. The DNA of the CDR3 is TGCGCCAGCAGCGTAGGACAGGGAGGAGATACGCAGTATTTT.

This rearrangement joins TRBV7-9 to TRBJ2-3; D possibly corresponds to TRBD2 (6 bases). The CDR3 spans 15 residues. Germline V gene lookup returns CDR1 SEHNR and CDR2 FQNEAQ (reference sequence). The germline V and J ends were trimmed by 5 bases and 5 bases, with 17 bases remaining between them. Here the CDR3 reads CASSPPGGAGDTQYF. The CDR3 DNA is TGTGCCAGCAGCCCCCCCGGAGGGGCTGGAGATACGCAGTATTTT. The full variable domain, rest sourced from reference TRBV7-9 and TRBJ2-3, is DTGVSQNPRHKITKRGQNVTFRCDPISEHNRLYWYRQTLGQGPEFLTYFQNEAQLEKSRLLSDRFSAERPKGSFSTLEIQRTEQGDSAMYLCASSPPGGAGDTQYFGPGTRLTVL.

The chain uses TRBV4-3 and TRBJ1-4, with 7 bases identical to TRBD1. V lost 2 bases to trimming and J lost 7 bases; unmatched junction nucleotides: 7. This CDR3 contains 15 residues. Germline CDR1 LGHNA, CDR2 YSLEER. CDR3 nucleotide sequence: TGCGCCAGCAGCCAAAGACAGGGTTCCGGTGAAAAACTGTTTTTT. Translating gives CASSQRQGSGEKLFF.

The rearrangement uses TRBV28 and TRBJ2-5, with D hard to call. Looked up from germline, CDR1 is MDHEN and CDR2 is SYDVKM. The CDR3 extends over 14 amino acids. V was trimmed by 2 bases and J by 4 bases, leaving 11 bases between them. CDR3 protein: CASSLLLGSETQYF. CDR3 nucleotides: TGTGCCAGCAGTTTACTGCTGGGTTCAGAGACCCAGTACTTC. Using reference TRBV28 and TRBJ2-5 for the parts outside the CDR3, the full variable domain is DVKVTQSSRYLVKRTGEKVFLECVQDMDHENMFWYRQDPGLGLRLIYFSYDVKMKEKGDIPEGYSVSREKKERFSLILESASTNQTSMYLCASSLLLGSETQYFGPGTRLLVL.

In its sample, this clonotype was seen many times. The chain is built from TRBV28 and TRBJ1-2, with D possibly being TRBD1 (5 bases). The V end lost 2 bases, the J end lost 4 bases, and 14 bases lay between the germline ends. Germline V lookup: CDR1 MDHEN, CDR2 SYDVKM. There are 15 residues in the CDR3. DNA of the CDR3: TGTGCCAGCAGTTTAACCCCGGGACGGACCTATGGCTACACCTTC. This sequence encodes CASSLTPGRTYGYTF.

The genes are TRBV6-2 or TRBV6-3 and TRBJ2-6, with D tentatively TRBD2 (5 bases). The CDR3 consists of 16 residues. The germline gives CDR1 MNHEY, CDR2 SVGEGT. V gave up 8 bases and J gave up 2 bases, with 16 bases separating them. The CDR3 DNA is TGTGCCAGCCGACCCGGGGTTACTCCTGGGGCCAACGTCCTGACTTTC. It specifies CASRPGVTPGANVLTF.

This clonotype was counted many times. The chain links TRBV5-1 to TRBJ2-2, with D uncertain. Germline V gene lookup returns CDR1 SGHRS and CDR2 YFSETQ. CDR3 size: 15 residues. Trimming stripped 1 base from V and 1 base from J, with 8 bases between. The CDR3 is CASSLKQENTGELFF. The CDR3 DNA follows: TGCGCCAGCAGCTTGAAGCAGGAGAACACCGGGGAGCTGTTTTTT.

The table lists this clonotype with a count of one. A clone one base away is much larger, so this may be a read error. This rearrangement joins TRBV19 to TRBJ2-1; TRBD2 matches 11 bases. V lost 0 bases, J lost 2 bases, and 12 bases stayed unmatched. CDR1 and CDR2 from the germline V gene are LNHDA and SQIVND (reference sequence). This CDR3 is 20 amino acids long. The CDR3 nucleotides read TGTGCCAGTAGTATAGACTTCCCTAGCGGGAGGCAGCGCCCCTACAATGAGCAGTTCTTC. Residues: CASSIDFPSGRQRPYNEQFF.